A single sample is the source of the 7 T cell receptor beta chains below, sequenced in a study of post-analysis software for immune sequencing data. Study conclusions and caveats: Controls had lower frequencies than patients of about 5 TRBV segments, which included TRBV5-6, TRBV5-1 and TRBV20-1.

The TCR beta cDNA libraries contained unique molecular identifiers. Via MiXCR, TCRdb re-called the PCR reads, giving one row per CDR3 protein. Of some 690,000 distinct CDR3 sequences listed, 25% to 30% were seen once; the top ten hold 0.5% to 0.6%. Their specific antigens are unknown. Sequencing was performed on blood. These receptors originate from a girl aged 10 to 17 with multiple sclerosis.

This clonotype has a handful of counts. The CDR3, as DNA: TGCGCCAGCAGCCCACAACCCAGTAACTCCTACGAGCAGTACTTC. Its protein is CASSPQPSNSYEQYF. The rearrangement uses TRBV5-1 and TRBJ2-7; D gene unclear. The CDR3 covers 15 residues. The V gene lost 4 bases and the J gene lost 0 bases, with 14 bases spanning the gap. Germline V lookup: CDR1 SGHRS, CDR2 YFSETQ.

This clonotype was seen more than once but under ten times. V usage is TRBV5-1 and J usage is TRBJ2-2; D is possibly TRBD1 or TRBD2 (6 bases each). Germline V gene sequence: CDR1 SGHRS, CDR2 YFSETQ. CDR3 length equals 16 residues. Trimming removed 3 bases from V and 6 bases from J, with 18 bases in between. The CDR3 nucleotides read TGCGCCAGCAGCTGGGGGGCCAAGACCCTCCCCGGGGAGCTGTTTTTT. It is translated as CASSWGAKTLPGELFF. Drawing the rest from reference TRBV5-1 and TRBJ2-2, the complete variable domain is KAGVTQTPRYLIKTRGQQVTLSCSPISGHRSVSWYQQTPGQGLQFLFEYFSETQRNKGNFPGRFSGRQFSNSRSEMNVSTLELGDSALYLCASSWGAKTLPGELFFGEGSRLTVL.

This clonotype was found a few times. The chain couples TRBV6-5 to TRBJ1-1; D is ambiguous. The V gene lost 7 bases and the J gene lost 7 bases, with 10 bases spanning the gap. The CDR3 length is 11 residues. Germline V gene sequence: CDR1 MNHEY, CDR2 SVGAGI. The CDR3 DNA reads TGTGCCAGCACTAAGGAGTTTGAAGCTTTCTTT. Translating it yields CASTKEFEAFF.

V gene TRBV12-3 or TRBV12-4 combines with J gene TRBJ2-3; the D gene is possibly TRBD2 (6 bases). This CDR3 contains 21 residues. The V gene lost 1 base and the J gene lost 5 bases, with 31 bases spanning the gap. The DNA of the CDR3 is TGTGCCAGCAGTTTAGTTCGGGGTCTGGGTTGGGACCGGGGAGGTGAAGATACGCAGTATTTT. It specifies CASSLVRGLGWDRGGEDTQYF.

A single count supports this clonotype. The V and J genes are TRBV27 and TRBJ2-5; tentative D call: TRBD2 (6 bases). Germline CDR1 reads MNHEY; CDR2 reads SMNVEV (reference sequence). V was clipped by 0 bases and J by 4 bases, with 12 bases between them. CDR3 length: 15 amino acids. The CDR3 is CASSLSTSFPETQYF. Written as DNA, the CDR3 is TGTGCCAGCAGTTTATCAACTAGCTTCCCAGAGACCCAGTACTTC.

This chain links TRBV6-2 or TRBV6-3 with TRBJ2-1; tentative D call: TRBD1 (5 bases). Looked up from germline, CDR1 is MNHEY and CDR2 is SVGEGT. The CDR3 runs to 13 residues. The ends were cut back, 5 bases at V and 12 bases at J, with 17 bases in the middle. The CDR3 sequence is CASSRGPWGGQFF. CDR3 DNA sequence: TGTGCCAGCAGTAGGGGTCCCTGGGGTGGGCAGTTCTTC.

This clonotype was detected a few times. The CDR3 loop reads CASSRGGSPGRYTF. The CDR3 DNA is TGCGCCAGCAGCCGGGGGGGGTCGCCAGGAAGATACACCTTC. The V and J genes are TRBV5-1 and TRBJ1-2, with TRBD1 as a possible D gene (5 bases). CDR1 and CDR2 (germline): SGHRS, YFSETQ. Trimming cost V 4 bases and J 11 bases, with 21 bases left between them. The CDR3 has 14 residues. Filled out from reference TRBV5-1 and TRBJ1-2, the complete variable domain reads KAGVTQTPRYLIKTRGQQVTLSCSPISGHRSVSWYQQTPGQGLQFLFEYFSETQRNKGNFPGRFSGRQFSNSRSEMNVSTLELGDSALYLCASSRGGSPGRYTFGSGTRLTVV.